These 27 T cell receptor beta chains share one sample of origin, sequenced in a study of tumor T cells in aggressive B-cell lymphoma. Clones were sequenced by immunoSEQ multiplex PCR, and TCRdb holds only the in-frame ones, with some missing. The profile shows thousands of clones, 80% to 85% of them singletons. What was sequenced was tumor tissue. The receptors originated from an adult with diffuse large B cell lymphoma.

The V call is TRBV10-1, the J call TRBJ1-1, with 8 bases fitting TRBD1. Germline lookup yields CDR1 WNHNN and CDR2 SYGVQD (reference sequence). V lost 6 bases, J lost 0 bases, and 9 bases stayed unmatched. CDR3 length: 16 residues. CDR3 loop: CASSLGTGLMNTEAFF. The CDR3 DNA sequence: TGCGCCAGCAGCCTCGGGACAGGTCTCATGAACACTGAAGCTTTCTTT.

This sequence joins TRBV9 and TRBJ2-5; 7 positions agree with TRBD1. Germline CDR1 is SGDLS and CDR2 is YYNGEE. The CDR3 sequence is 17 residues long. V was clipped by 0 bases and J by 5 bases; unmatched bases: 13. The CDR3 here is CASSVGGGTTGWETQYF. The CDR3 bases are TGTGCCAGCAGCGTAGGAGGGGGCACCACCGGATGGGAGACCCAGTACTTC.

This chain uses TRBV2 with TRBJ1-4; D is unclear. V shed 5 bases and J shed 0 bases, with 10 bases lying between them. Germline V CDR1 and CDR2: SNHLY, FYNNEI. The CDR3 is 15 amino acids. CDR3 bases: TGTGCCAGCAGTCCCCCCCTTGCAACTAATGAAAAACTGTTTTTT. As protein: CASSPPLATNEKLFF.

The V and J genes are TRBV14 and TRBJ2-7; D gene ambiguous. Germline-derived CDR1 and CDR2 are SGHDN and FVKESK. CDR3 length: 15 amino acids. V lost 4 bases, J lost 5 bases, and 18 bases lay in between. This CDR3 is CASSPFDPRGDEQYF. In DNA, the CDR3 is TGTGCCAGCAGCCCCTTCGACCCGAGAGGCGACGAGCAGTACTTC.

V and J are TRBV19 and TRBJ1-2; unclear D gene. This CDR3 is built from 14 residues. Germline assignment: CDR1 LNHDA and CDR2 SQIVND (reference sequence). Trimming took 0 bases from V and 4 from J, leaving 9 bases between them. In DNA form, the CDR3 reads TGTGCCAGTAGTATAGACGAGGGTCTCTATGGCTACACCTTC. Residues: CASSIDEGLYGYTF. Filled out from reference TRBV19 and TRBJ1-2, the complete variable domain reads DGGITQSPKYLFRKEGQNVTLSCEQNLNHDAMYWYRQDPGQGLRLIYYSQIVNDFQKGDIAEGYSVSREKKESFPLTVTSAQKNPTAFYLCASSIDEGLYGYTFGSGTRLTVV.

The gene calls are TRBV7-9 and TRBJ1-2; D unclear. Germline V gene data show CDR1 as SEHNR and CDR2 as FQNEAQ (reference sequence). CDR3 length equals 12 residues. Trimming took off 5 bases at V and 12 bases at J, with 16 bases between the two ends. CDR3: CASSPGGGLNTF. The CDR3 DNA sequence: TGTGCCAGCAGCCCTGGAGGTGGGCTTAACACCTTC.

This clone was observed a few times. The CDR3 nucleotides are TGTGCCAGCAGGATCTTAATGGGGGCCGTTGAGCAGTTCTTC. Its translation: CASRILMGAVEQFF. The chain links TRBV6-1 to TRBJ2-1; D perhaps matches TRBD1 (6 bases). The CDR3 loop spans 14 amino acids. Germline CDR1 and CDR2: MNHNS and SASEGT. V lost 6 bases and J 9 bases, leaving 18 bases between the germline ends.

The chain employs TRBV28 and TRBJ1-5, with D perhaps TRBD1 (5 bases). This CDR3 has 15 amino acids. Trimming pared 3 bases from V and 5 bases from J, leaving 14 bases between. Germline-derived CDR1 and CDR2 are MDHEN and SYDVKM. The CDR3 coding sequence is TGTGCCAGCAGTTTTATCCGGGGGTCGGATCAGCCCCAGCATTTT. Translating gives CASSFIRGSDQPQHF. Together with reference TRBV28 and TRBJ1-5, the CDR3 gives the full variable domain: DVKVTQSSRYLVKRTGEKVFLECVQDMDHENMFWYRQDPGLGLRLIYFSYDVKMKEKGDIPEGYSVSREKKERFSLILESASTNQTSMYLCASSFIRGSDQPQHFGDGTRLSIL.

Comment on this clone: At one boundary the junction diverges from the germline segment, which might be a read error. The V call is TRBV5-1, the J call TRBJ2-7; 8 nucleotides align to TRBD2. The CDR3 loop spans 14 amino acids. Germline values: CDR1 SGHRS, CDR2 YFSETQ. CDR3 residues: CASSGSSGSYGQYF. DNA for the CDR3: TGCGCCAGCAGCGGCTCTAGCGGGTCCTACGGGCAGTACTTC.

The chain's CDR3 is CASSLVGGLAGEETQYF. CDR3 DNA: TGTGCCAGCAGCTTAGTAGGGGGACTAGCGGGGGAAGAGACCCAGTACTTC. This sequence joins TRBV7-3 and TRBJ2-5; 14 bases are shared with TRBD2. CDR3 length: 17 amino acids. J was trimmed by 3 bases and V by 2 bases; bases with no gene match: 5. Germline lookup yields CDR1 SGHTA and CDR2 FQGTGA.

V and J are TRBV4-1 and TRBJ2-3, with 7 bases fitting TRBD2. The germline V gene has CDR1 MGHRA and CDR2 YSYEKL. The CDR3 runs 15 residues. V lost 0 bases to trimming and J lost 2 bases; unmatched junction nucleotides: 2. The CDR3 loop reads CASSQEGLDTDTQYF. The CDR3 DNA sequence: TGCGCCAGCAGCCAAGAAGGACTAGACACAGATACGCAGTATTTT.

The V and J genes are TRBV6-5 and TRBJ1-2; no reliable D call. There are 13 residues in the CDR3. Germline CDR1 reads MNHEY; CDR2 reads SVGAGI. Between the trimmed V and J ends, which lost 0 bases and 6 bases, there was a span of 8 bases. CDR3 coding DNA: TGTGCCAGCAGTTACTCCCGAGCGGATGGCTACACCTTC. This gives the protein CASSYSRADGYTF.

In nucleotides, the CDR3 is TGTGCCAGTAGTAGAATAGCGGGGGGGATTCCTAGCACAGATACGCAGTATTTT. It is translated as CASSRIAGGIPSTDTQYF. This chain connects TRBV19 to TRBJ2-3; TRBD2 agrees at 11 bases. The V segment lost 4 bases and the J segment 0 bases; nucleotides outside the gene matches: 9. Germline-derived CDR1 and CDR2 are LNHDA and SQIVND (reference sequence). This CDR3 has 18 residues.

The chain carries TRBV2 and TRBJ2-7; no firm D call. Deletions cut 11 bases from V and 3 bases from J, with 14 bases between. This CDR3 is built from 12 residues. Germline CDR1 reads SNHLY; CDR2 reads FYNNEI. In nucleotides, the CDR3 is TGTGCCGCCCGGGTTACGATCTACGAGCAGTACTTC. This gives the protein CAARVTIYEQYF.

The V call is TRBV19, the J call TRBJ2-7; 11 nucleotides line up with TRBD1. CDR1 and CDR2 (germline): LNHDA, SQIVND (reference sequence). The CDR3 spans 16 residues. The trim removed 1 base at V and 5 bases at J, leaving 7 bases unmatched. The CDR3 bases are TGTGCCAGTAGTATAGTACCGGGACAGGGGGTCAACGAGCAGTACTTC. This encodes CASSIVPGQGVNEQYF.

The chain employs TRBV7-3 and TRBJ2-1; 11 nucleotides match TRBD2. This CDR3 is built from 16 residues. In germline, CDR1 is SGHTA, CDR2 FQGTGA. The trim removed 5 bases at V and 6 bases at J, leaving 9 bases unmatched. The CDR3 bases are TGTGCCAGCAGCCCGTCCTGGACTAGCGGGTTCAATGAGCAGTTCTTC. Amino acid sequence: CASSPSWTSGFNEQFF.

The J gene is TRBJ2-7, the V gene TRBV7-8; 8 bases agree with TRBD1. Trimming removed 1 base from V and 7 bases from J; junction bases left unmatched: 6. Per germline, CDR1 SGHVS and CDR2 FQNEAQ. The CDR3 length is 14 residues. The CDR3, as DNA: TGTGCCAGCAGCTTAGTGGACAGGGTCGGTGAGCAGTACGTC. It yields the protein CASSLVDRVGEQYV.

V usage is TRBV5-4 and J usage is TRBJ2-1; 12 bases are a match to TRBD1. The CDR3 length is 16 residues. The J segment lost 6 bases and the V segment lost 4 bases, leaving 8 bases of the junction unmatched. The germline V gene encodes CDR1 SGHNT and CDR2 YYREEE (reference sequence). CDR3 sequence (DNA): TGTGCCAGCAGCGGACGGGGACAGGGGGCAGGCAATGAGCAGTTCTTC. Amino acid sequence: CASSGRGQGAGNEQFF.

The rearrangement joins TRBV4-3 to TRBJ2-5; no reliable D call. Looked up from germline, CDR1 is LGHNA and CDR2 is YSLEER. Between the trimmed V and J ends, which lost 1 base and 2 bases, there was a span of 11 bases. The CDR3 totals 15 residues. The CDR3 region has the DNA TGCGCCAGCAGCCAAGTTCTCTCGACTCAAGAGACCCAGTACTTC. Translating it yields CASSQVLSTQETQYF.

The genes are TRBV9 and TRBJ2-2; D not resolved. Germline values: CDR1 SGDLS, CDR2 YYNGEE. The CDR3 totals 13 residues. Trimming removed 3 bases at V and 5 bases at J, with 8 bases between. The DNA for the CDR3 is TGTGCCAGCAGCGCTAGATTTACCGGGGAGCTGTTTTTT. Amino acids: CASSARFTGELFF.

The chain uses TRBV4-3 and TRBJ1-2, with D possibly matching TRBD1 (5 bases). The ends were cut back, 0 bases at V and 2 bases at J, with 10 bases in the middle. Germline loops: CDR1 LGHNA, CDR2 YSLEER. This CDR3 contains 15 residues. CDR3 protein: CASSQDQGGNYGYTF. The CDR3 DNA reads TGCGCCAGCAGCCAAGATCAGGGAGGCAACTATGGCTACACCTTC.

This chain connects TRBV11-2 to TRBJ2-1; tentative D call: TRBD1 (6 bases). The length of the CDR3 is 16 residues. Deletions cut 0 bases from V and 2 bases from J, with 11 bases between. Germline-derived CDR1 and CDR2 are SGHAT and FQNNGV. The CDR3 DNA reads as TGTGCCAGCAGCTTAGAGAGCAGGGGCGCCTACAATGAGCAGTTCTTC. Amino acid sequence: CASSLESRGAYNEQFF.

The V call is TRBV28, the J call TRBJ1-5; D perhaps matches TRBD1 (6 bases). Germline CDR1 MDHEN, CDR2 SYDVKM. Deletions cut 6 bases from V and 7 bases from J, with 13 bases between. The CDR3 spans 13 residues. In nucleotides, the CDR3 is TGTGCCAGCAGCCCTACAGGGTGGCAGCCCCAGCATTTT. It yields the protein CASSPTGWQPQHF.

The chain uses TRBV7-9 and TRBJ2-1; 9 positions match TRBD2. CDR1 SEHNR and CDR2 FQNEAQ come from the germline V gene (reference sequence). The J segment lost 6 bases and the V segment lost 3 bases, leaving 3 bases of the junction unmatched. The CDR3 consists of 14 residues. The CDR3 sequence is CASSFALAGNEQFF. The CDR3 region has the DNA TGTGCCAGCAGCTTTGCACTAGCGGGCAATGAGCAGTTCTTC.

This clone was recorded only once. The chain has TRBV9 and TRBJ1-2; the D is unclear. Germline assignment: CDR1 SGDLS and CDR2 YYNGEE. V lost 3 bases and J lost 2, with 20 bases in between. The CDR3 contains 17 residues. CDR3 DNA sequence: TGTGCCAGCAGCGCCAGCTTACATTTTACAGAAAACTATGGCTACACCTTC. As protein: CASSASLHFTENYGYTF.

The chain employs TRBV19 and TRBJ1-1, with 7 bases aligning to TRBD1. Germline V gene lookup returns CDR1 LNHDA and CDR2 SQIVND (reference sequence). Losses at the gene ends were 0 bases for V and 2 bases for J; bases not matched to a gene: 6. The CDR3 spans 16 residues. CDR3 protein: CASSIDRDRGNTEAFF. In DNA, the CDR3 is TGTGCCAGTAGTATAGATCGGGACAGAGGAAACACTGAAGCTTTCTTT.

This clone came up once. This rearrangement joins TRBV6-1 to TRBJ2-5; a weak D match, TRBD2 (6 bases). This CDR3 has 15 residues. Germline V gives CDR1 MNHNS, CDR2 SASEGT. V was trimmed by 4 bases and J by 0 bases, leaving 12 bases between them. CDR3 DNA sequence: TGTGCCAGCAGTGCGGGGGAAAGGTACCAAGAGACCCAGTACTTC. Its translation: CASSAGERYQETQYF.